These T cell receptor beta chains were read from a single sample in a study of shared clonotypes between healthy human individuals. The method was immunoSEQ multiplex PCR; TCRdb's version includes in-frame clones alone and lacks a portion of them. The sample consists of hundreds of thousands of clones, approximately 96% of them appearing once. Sequenced: naive CD8+ T cells sorted from blood. The receptors stem from a woman under 40 in good health. The CDR3 runs from the conserved cysteine through the conserved F or W. Clone size is shown for a subset of rows, as once, few, many or a class of expanded clone.

size: -
J: TRBJ2-7
V: TRBV30
length: 13
CDR3: CAWSVDTSYEQYF

size: -
J: TRBJ2-7
V: TRBV6-1
length: 15
CDR3: CASSSGGRVSYEQYF

size: -
J: TRBJ1-2
V: TRBV7-9
length: 13
CDR3: CASRPQGGGGYTF

size: -
J: TRBJ2-7
V: TRBV11-2
length: 14
CDR3: CASSPGTSGYEQYF

size: -
J: -
V: TRBV11-2
length: 12
CDR3: CASATGDYEQYF

size: -
J: TRBJ1-2
V: TRBV2
length: 14
CDR3: CASSGFTPTDGYTF

size: -
J: TRBJ1-2
V: TRBV5-4
length: 14
CDR3: CASSTDRAYYGYTF

size: -
J: TRBJ1-5
V: TRBV28
length: 13
CDR3: CASSFRVNQPQHF

size: -
J: TRBJ2-7
V: TRBV27
length: 14
CDR3: CASTLRAGLAEQYF

size: -
J: TRBJ1-5
V: TRBV7-6
length: 15
CDR3: CASSLVQGENQPQHF

size: few
J: TRBJ1-1
V: TRBV4-1
length: 15
CDR3: CASTQRAGANTEAFF

size: -
J: TRBJ1-1
V: TRBV9
length: 15
CDR3: CASSAEGVLNTEAFF

size: -
J: TRBJ1-2
V: TRBV5-6
length: 14
CDR3: CASRYPGTEYGYTF

size: once
J: TRBJ2-7
V: TRBV2
length: 12
CDR3: CASSTGLEGQYF

size: -
J: TRBJ2-3
V: TRBV19
length: 18
CDR3: CASSPHPGRGTSTDTQYF

size: -
J: TRBJ2-7
V: TRBV15
length: 14
CDR3: CATSRTGYSYEQYF

size: -
J: TRBJ2-5
V: TRBV9
length: 12
CDR3: CASSGDSGTQYF

size: once
J: TRBJ2-7
V: TRBV28
length: 19
CDR3: CASSSDFGGDPFLSYEQYF

size: -
J: TRBJ2-2
V: TRBV11-2
length: 15
CDR3: CASSQPGTSIEELFF

size: -
J: TRBJ2-1
V: TRBV7-9
length: 15
CDR3: CASSLAITEHNEQFF

size: once
J: TRBJ2-2
V: TRBV25-1
length: 17
CDR3: CASSDLPQGLASGELFF

size: -
J: TRBJ1-2
V: TRBV29-1
length: 11
CDR3: CSVGDPYGYTF

size: -
J: TRBJ2-3
V: TRBV6-1
length: 15
CDR3: CASSENRGRLDTQYF

size: -
J: TRBJ1-5
V: TRBV6-4
length: 13
CDR3: CASSKDSNQPQHF

size: -
J: TRBJ2-7
V: TRBV27
length: 14
CDR3: CASSPGLAGGPLYF

size: -
J: TRBJ2-7
V: TRBV11-2
length: 14
CDR3: CASSLAGSVAEQYF

size: -
J: TRBJ1-1
V: TRBV4-2
length: 17
CDR3: CASSQDPETETNTEAFF

size: -
J: TRBJ2-1
V: TRBV9
length: 13
CDR3: CASSVDSPGEQFF

size: -
J: TRBJ2-1
V: TRBV9
length: 17
CDR3: CASSVVGGTSVWDEQFF

size: -
J: TRBJ2-4
V: TRBV27
length: 17
CDR3: CASSAWEAGGTKNIQYF

size: -
J: TRBJ2-3
V: TRBV19
length: 16
CDR3: CASSRTGQDRADTQYF

size: -
J: TRBJ2-6
V: TRBV7-7
length: 18
CDR3: CASSVGTMPQSRANVLTF

size: -
J: TRBJ2-3
V: TRBV5-6
length: 14
CDR3: CASSQQTSTDTQYF

size: -
J: TRBJ2-1
V: TRBV6-6
length: 15
CDR3: CASSPTRGGGNEQFF

size: -
J: TRBJ1-1
V: TRBV6-5
length: 14
CDR3: CASSYGYVNTEAFF

size: once
J: TRBJ2-7
V: TRBV27
length: 13
CDR3: CASSSGFRYEQYF

size: -
J: TRBJ2-7
V: TRBV9
length: 15
CDR3: CASSVDDRGIYGQYF

size: -
J: TRBJ2-7
V: TRBV13
length: 13
CDR3: CASSQGPVYEQYF

size: -
J: TRBJ2-7
V: TRBV27
length: 13
CDR3: CASKVRPSYEQYF

size: -
J: TRBJ2-1
V: TRBV7-8
length: 12
CDR3: CASRPDRAEQFF

size: -
J: TRBJ2-7
V: TRBV9
length: 14
CDR3: CASSSGGDSYEQYF

size: -
J: TRBJ2-7
V: TRBV5-1
length: 16
CDR3: CASSLGRDSGSYEQYF

size: -
J: TRBJ2-7
V: TRBV7-8
length: 13
CDR3: CASSLNPPAEQYF

size: -
J: TRBJ2-7
V: TRBV28
length: 15
CDR3: CASRGLAGEPYEQYF

size: -
J: TRBJ1-3
V: TRBV9
length: 15
CDR3: CASSVESVAGNTIYF

size: -
J: TRBJ1-2
V: TRBV28
length: 14
CDR3: CASSFQGVTYGYTF

size: -
J: TRBJ2-3
V: TRBV28
length: 13
CDR3: CASSYSGGDTQYF

size: -
J: TRBJ2-7
V: TRBV5-4
length: 12
CDR3: CASSSGTLEQYF

size: -
J: TRBJ1-1
V: TRBV5-6
length: 16
CDR3: CASSPGGQGDFTEAFF

size: -
J: TRBJ1-1
V: TRBV27
length: 15
CDR3: CASSLGAGTNTEAFF